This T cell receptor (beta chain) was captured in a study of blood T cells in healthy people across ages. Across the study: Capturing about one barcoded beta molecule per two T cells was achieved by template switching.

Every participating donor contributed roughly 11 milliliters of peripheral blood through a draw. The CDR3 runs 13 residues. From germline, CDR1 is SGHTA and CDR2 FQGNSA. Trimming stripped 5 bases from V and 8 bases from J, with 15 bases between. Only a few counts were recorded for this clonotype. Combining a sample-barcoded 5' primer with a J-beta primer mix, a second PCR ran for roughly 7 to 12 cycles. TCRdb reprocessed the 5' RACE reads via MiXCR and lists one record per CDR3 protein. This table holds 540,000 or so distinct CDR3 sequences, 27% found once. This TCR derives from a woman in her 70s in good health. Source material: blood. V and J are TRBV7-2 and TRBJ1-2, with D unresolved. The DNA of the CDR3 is TGTGCCAGCAGCCTAGACTGGGGTGACGGCTACACCTTC. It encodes CASSLDWGDGYTF. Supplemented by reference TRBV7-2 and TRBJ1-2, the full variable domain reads GAGVSQSPSNKVTEKGKDVELRCDPISGHTALYWYRQSLGQGLEFLIYFQGNSAPDKSGLPSDRFSAERTGGSVSTLTIQRTQQEDSAVYLCASSLDWGDGYTFGSGTRLTVV.